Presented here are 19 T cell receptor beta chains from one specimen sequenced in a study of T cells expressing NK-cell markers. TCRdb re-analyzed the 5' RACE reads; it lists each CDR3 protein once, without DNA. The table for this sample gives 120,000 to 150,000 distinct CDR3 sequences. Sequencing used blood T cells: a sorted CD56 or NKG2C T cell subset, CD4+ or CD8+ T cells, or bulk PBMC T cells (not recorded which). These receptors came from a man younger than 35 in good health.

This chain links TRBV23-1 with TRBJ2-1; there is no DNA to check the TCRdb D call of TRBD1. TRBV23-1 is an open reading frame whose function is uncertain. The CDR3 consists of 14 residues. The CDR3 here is CATKGLSSYNEQFF.

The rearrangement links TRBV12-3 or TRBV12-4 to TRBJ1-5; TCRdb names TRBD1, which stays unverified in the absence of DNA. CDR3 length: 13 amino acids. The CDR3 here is CASSNLGAEPQHF.

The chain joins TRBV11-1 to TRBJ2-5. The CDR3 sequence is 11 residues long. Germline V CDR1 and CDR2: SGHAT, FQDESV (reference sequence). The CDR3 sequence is CASAAAETQYF.

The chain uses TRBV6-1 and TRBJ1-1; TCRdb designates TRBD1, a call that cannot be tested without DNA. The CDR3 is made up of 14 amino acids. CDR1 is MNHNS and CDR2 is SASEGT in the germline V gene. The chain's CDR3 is CASSEAGDDTEAFF.

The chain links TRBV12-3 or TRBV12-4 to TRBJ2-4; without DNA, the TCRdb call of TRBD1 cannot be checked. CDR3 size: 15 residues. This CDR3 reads CASSYRGEAKNIQYF.

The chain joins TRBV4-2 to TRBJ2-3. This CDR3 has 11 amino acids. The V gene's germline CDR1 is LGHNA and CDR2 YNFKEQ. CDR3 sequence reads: CASRWGDTQYF.

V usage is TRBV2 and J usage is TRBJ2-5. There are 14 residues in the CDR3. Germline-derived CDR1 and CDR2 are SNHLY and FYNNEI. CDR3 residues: CASSEALQEETQYF.

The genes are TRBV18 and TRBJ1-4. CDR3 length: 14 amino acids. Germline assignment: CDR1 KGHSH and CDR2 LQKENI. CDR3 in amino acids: CASSPEQFNEKLFF.

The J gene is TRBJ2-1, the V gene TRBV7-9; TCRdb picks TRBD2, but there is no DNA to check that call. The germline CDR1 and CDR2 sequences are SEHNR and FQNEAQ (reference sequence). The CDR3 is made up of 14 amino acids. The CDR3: CASSFPSSRNEQFF.

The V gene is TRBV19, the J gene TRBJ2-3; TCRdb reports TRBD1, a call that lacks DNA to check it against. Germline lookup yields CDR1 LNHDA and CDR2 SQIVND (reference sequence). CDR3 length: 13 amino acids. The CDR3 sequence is CASRTGHTDTQYF.

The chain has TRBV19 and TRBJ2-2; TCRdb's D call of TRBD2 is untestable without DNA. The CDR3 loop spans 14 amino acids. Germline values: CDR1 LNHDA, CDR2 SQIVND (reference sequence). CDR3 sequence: CASEGLEEVGELFF.

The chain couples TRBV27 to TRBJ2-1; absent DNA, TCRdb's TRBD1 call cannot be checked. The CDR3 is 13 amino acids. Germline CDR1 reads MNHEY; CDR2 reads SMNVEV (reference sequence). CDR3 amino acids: CASGAGPYNEQFF.

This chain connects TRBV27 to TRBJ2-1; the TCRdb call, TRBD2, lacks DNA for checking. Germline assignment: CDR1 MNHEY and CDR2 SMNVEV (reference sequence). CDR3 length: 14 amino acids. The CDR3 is CASSRTSEHNEQFF.

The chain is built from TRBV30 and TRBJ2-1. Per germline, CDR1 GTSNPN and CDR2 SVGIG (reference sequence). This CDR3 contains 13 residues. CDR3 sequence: CAGMRSSYNEQFF.

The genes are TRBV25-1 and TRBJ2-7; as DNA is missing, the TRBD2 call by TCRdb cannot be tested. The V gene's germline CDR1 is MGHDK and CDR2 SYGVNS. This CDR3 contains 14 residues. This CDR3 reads CASSEWGEFYEQYF.

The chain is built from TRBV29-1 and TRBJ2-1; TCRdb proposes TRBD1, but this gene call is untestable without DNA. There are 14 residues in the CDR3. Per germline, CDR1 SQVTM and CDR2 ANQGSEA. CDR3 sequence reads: CSVDNGQAGGEQFF.

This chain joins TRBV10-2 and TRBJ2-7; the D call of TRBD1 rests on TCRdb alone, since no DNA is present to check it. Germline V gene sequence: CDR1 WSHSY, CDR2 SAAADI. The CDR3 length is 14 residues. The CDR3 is CASQTGTEDYEQYF.

The CDR3 loop is CASSDPFPSGRIDNEQFF. The chain has TRBV5-1 and TRBJ2-1; the D gene TCRdb calls, TRBD2, cannot be checked with no DNA. CDR1 is SGHRS and CDR2 is YFSETQ in the germline V gene. This CDR3 spans 18 amino acids. Using reference TRBV5-1 and TRBJ2-1 for the parts outside the CDR3, the full variable domain is KAGVTQTPRYLIKTRGQQVTLSCSPISGHRSVSWYQQTPGQGLQFLFEYFSETQRNKGNFPGRFSGRQFSNSRSEMNVSTLELGDSALYLCASSDPFPSGRIDNEQFFGPGTRLTVL.

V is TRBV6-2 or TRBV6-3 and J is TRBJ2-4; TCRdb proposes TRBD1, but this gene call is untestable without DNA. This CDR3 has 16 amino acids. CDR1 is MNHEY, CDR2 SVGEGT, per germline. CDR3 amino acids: CASRPTDNLAKNIQYF.